This TCR beta chain appears in the sequencing data of a study of long-term antiretroviral therapy in people with HIV. The study, taken as a whole, reports: Among HIV repertoires, CDR3 length ranges were narrower than those of controls. Blood, drawn from the mid-2000s to the late 2010s, may reflect older ART regimens. Relative to transplant donor controls, diversity remained lower despite increasing after ART.

Points on this clone: What it binds is unknown.

With survey level as its setting, the immunoSEQ assay was v3.0. TCRdb's copy holds only in-frame clones and misses some; the assay was immunoSEQ multiplex PCR. Altogether fewer than 30,000 clones are present, about 80% being singletons, with the ten largest covering roughly 6%. This TCR was sampled from a man aged 25 to 45 with HIV. This specimen consisted of unsorted PBMCs, obtained 0.7 years before starting antiretroviral therapy.

CDR3: CASSPNPSGGDEQFF. The CDR3 DNA follows: TGTGCCAGCAGCCCTAACCCTTCAGGGGGCGATGAGCAGTTCTTC. The genes are TRBV11-3 and TRBJ2-1; TRBD1 matches 8 bases. The CDR3 loop spans 15 amino acids. The trim removed 5 bases at V and 8 bases at J, leaving 11 bases unmatched. Germline CDR1 is SGHNT and CDR2 is YENEEA.